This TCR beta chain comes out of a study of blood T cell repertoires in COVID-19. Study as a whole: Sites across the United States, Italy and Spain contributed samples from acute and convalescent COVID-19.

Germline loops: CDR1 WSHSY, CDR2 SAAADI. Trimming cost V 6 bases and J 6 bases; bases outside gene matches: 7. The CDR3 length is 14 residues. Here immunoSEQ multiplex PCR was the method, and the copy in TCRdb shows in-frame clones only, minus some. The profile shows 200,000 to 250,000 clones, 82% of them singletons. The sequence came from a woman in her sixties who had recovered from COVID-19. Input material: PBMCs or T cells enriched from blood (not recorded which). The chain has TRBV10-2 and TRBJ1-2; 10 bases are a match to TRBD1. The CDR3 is CASSPRGTGDGYTF. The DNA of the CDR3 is TGCGCCAGCAGCCCCCGTGGGACAGGGGATGGCTACACCTTC.